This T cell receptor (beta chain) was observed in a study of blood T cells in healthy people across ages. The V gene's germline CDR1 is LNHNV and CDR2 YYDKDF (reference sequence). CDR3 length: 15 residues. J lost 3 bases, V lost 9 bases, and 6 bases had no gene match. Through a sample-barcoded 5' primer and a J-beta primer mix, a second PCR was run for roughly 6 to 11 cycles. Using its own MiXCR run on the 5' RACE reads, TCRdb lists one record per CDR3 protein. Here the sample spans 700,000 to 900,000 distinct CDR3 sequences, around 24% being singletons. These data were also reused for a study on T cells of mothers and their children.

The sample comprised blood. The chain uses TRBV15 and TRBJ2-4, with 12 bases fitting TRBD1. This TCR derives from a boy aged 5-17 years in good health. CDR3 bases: TGTGCCACAGGGACAGGGGGCAAGGGCAAAAACATTCAGTACTTC. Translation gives CATGTGGKGKNIQYF.